This entry concerns a single T cell receptor (beta chain). What it binds is unknown. Prepared TCR beta cDNA libraries contained unique molecular identifiers. TCRdb reprocessed the PCR reads via MiXCR and lists one record per CDR3 protein. The sample holds 740,000 or so distinct CDR3 sequences, about 57% seen once. The V segment lost 2 bases and the J segment 6 bases; nucleotides outside the gene matches: 4. Germline loops: CDR1 DFQATT, CDR2 SNEGSKA (reference sequence). The CDR3 contains 13 residues. The data originate from a study of post-analysis software for immune sequencing data. General study findings and limits: With TRBV5-6, TRBV5-1 and TRBV20-1 included, five TRBV segments were more frequent in patients than in controls. Pronounced co-clustering by F measure was evident among identically batched samples. When compared against controls, multiple sclerosis patients showed significantly lower normalized Chao1 diversity.

The chain recombines TRBV20-1 with TRBJ1-5; TRBD1 matches at 7 bases. The receptor comes from a girl under 18 with multiple sclerosis. The specimen was blood. DNA of the CDR3: TGCAGTGCTAGACAGGGGGGGGGTCAGCCCCAGCATTTT. It codes for CSARQGGGQPQHF.